The 29 T cell receptor beta chains below come from one sample, sequenced in a study of metastatic and nonmetastatic thyroid tumors. Until they underwent thyroid surgery, no patient had received any treatment. Through MiXCR, TCRdb re-clonotyped the PCR reads. The repertoire holds fewer than 25,000 clones, with 15% to 20% as singletons. Sample: blood. All receptors derive from a male donor with papillary thyroid cancer or a benign thyroid nodule (not recorded which). Some clones in this sample may be carry-over from other donors' samples.

Ten or more counts support this clone. The chain is built from TRBV5-1 and TRBJ1-5; TRBD1 is a possible D gene (6 bases). The CDR3 contains 15 residues. Trimming took 0 bases from V and 7 from J, leaving 14 bases between them. Per the germline V gene, CDR1 is SGHRS and CDR2 is YFSETQ. CDR3 sequence reads: CASSLDGGAQQPQHF. The CDR3 DNA is TGCGCCAGCAGCTTGGATGGGGGGGCGCAACAGCCCCAGCATTTT.

V usage is TRBV27 and J usage is TRBJ2-7, with D perhaps TRBD2 (6 bases). V lost 5 bases and J lost 0, with 11 bases in between. This CDR3 spans 14 amino acids. Germline CDR1 MNHEY, CDR2 SMNVEV (reference sequence). CDR3 sequence (DNA): TGTGCCAGCAGTCCCGGGAGTAACTCCTACGAGCAGTACTTC. Translated, it gives CASSPGSNSYEQYF.

This clone was seen many times. Since a much larger clone is just one base distant, this may be a read error. The rearrangement joins TRBV19 to TRBJ1-1; 7 bases match TRBD1. The trim removed 5 bases at V and 1 base at J, leaving 7 bases unmatched. The CDR3 sequence is 15 residues long. The V gene's germline CDR1 is LNHDA and CDR2 SQIVND (reference sequence). CDR3 nucleotide sequence: TGTGCCAGTAGTCTTCGACAGGGACGGAACACTGAAGCTTTCTTT. Its translation is CASSLRQGRNTEAFF.

This clone has more than one count but fewer than ten. The V call is TRBV5-4, the J call TRBJ2-2; TRBD2 matches 11 bases. Germline V CDR1 and CDR2: SGHNT, YYREEE (reference sequence). Trimming at V came to 5 bases and at J to 0 bases, leaving 0 bases not matched to a gene. The CDR3 length is 15 residues. CDR3 coding DNA: TGTGCCAGCAGTAGCGGGAGGGCGAACACCGGGGAGCTGTTTTTT. As protein: CASSSGRANTGELFF.

By share, this clone counts as medium-sized. The rearrangement uses TRBV6-1 and TRBJ1-1, with D possibly TRBD1 on 6 matching bases. CDR1 is MNHNS, CDR2 SASEGT, per germline. V lost 6 bases and J lost 0, with 14 bases in between. The CDR3 extends over 15 amino acids. The CDR3 protein is CASRPKGGLNTEAFF. The CDR3 coding sequence is TGTGCCAGCAGACCAAAGGGGGGATTGAACACTGAAGCTTTCTTT.

As concerns this clone: One end of the junction is discordant with germline, which a read error may explain. The chain joins TRBV19 to TRBJ2-5; tentatively, D is TRBD1 (5 bases). The germline CDR1 and CDR2 sequences are LNHDA and SQIVND (reference sequence). The CDR3 contains 14 residues. CDR3 in amino acids: CASGMYRSEKTQYF. The CDR3 nucleotides are TGTGCCAGTGGTATGTACAGGTCTGAGAAGACCCAGTACTTC.

This clone has just a few counts. The chain combines TRBV6-9 with TRBJ1-2; possible D gene TRBD1, 5 bases. The CDR3 contains 14 residues. V lost 4 bases and J lost 5, with 14 bases in between. Per the germline V gene, CDR1 is MNHGY and CDR2 is SVAAGI. CDR3 DNA sequence: TGTGCCAGCAGTTTTCTCCACGGGGCATATGGCTACACCTTC. Translating it yields CASSFLHGAYGYTF.

The table lists this clone with many counts. The CDR3 is CASSRTVLNTEAFF. The CDR3, as DNA: TGTGCCAGCAGCCGGACAGTTCTGAACACTGAAGCTTTCTTT. The V gene is TRBV6-1, the J gene TRBJ1-1; TRBD1 might be the D (6 bases). Germline assignment: CDR1 MNHNS and CDR2 SASEGT. This CDR3 contains 14 residues. V was cut by 6 bases and J by 0 bases, with 11 bases left in between.

This clone was found a few times. This rearrangement joins TRBV6-1 to TRBJ1-2; the match to TRBD1 covers 7 bases. Germline V CDR1 and CDR2: MNHNS, SASEGT. The V and J ends lost 5 bases and 8 bases, in that order; junction bases with no gene match: 8. The CDR3 extends over 13 amino acids. The CDR3 region is CASSSGQARGYTF. The CDR3 DNA reads TGTGCCAGCAGTTCTGGACAGGCTCGAGGCTACACCTTC.

This clone has ten or more counts. The CDR3 loop reads CASGFGTLNTEAFF. The CDR3 region has the DNA TGTGCTAGTGGTTTCGGGACATTGAACACTGAAGCTTTCTTT. The gene calls are TRBV12-5 and TRBJ1-1; possible D gene TRBD1, 6 bases. The CDR3 has 14 residues. Germline V gene lookup returns CDR1 LGHNT and CDR2 FRNRAP. V lost 3 bases, J lost 0 bases, and 8 bases lay in between.

This clone was counted at least ten times. V is TRBV7-3 and J is TRBJ1-1, with 7 bases identical to TRBD1. V trimming: 0 bases; J trimming: 1 base; junction bases outside the gene matches: 8. Germline V gives CDR1 SGHTA, CDR2 FQGTGA. The CDR3 has 17 amino acids. In DNA form, the CDR3 reads TGTGCCAGCAGCTTAACGAGGGGAGGGGGCGAGAACACTGAAGCTTTCTTT. Protein sequence: CASSLTRGGGENTEAFF.

This clone was observed many times. J is TRBJ1-1 and V is TRBV7-9; possible D gene TRBD1, 5 bases. The germline V and J ends were trimmed by 5 bases and 4 bases, with 17 bases remaining between them. The CDR3 loop spans 15 amino acids. Germline CDR1 reads SEHNR; CDR2 reads FQNEAQ (reference sequence). The CDR3 is CASSPLTAFTTEAFF. Here the CDR3 DNA reads TGTGCCAGCAGCCCGTTGACAGCATTTACCACTGAAGCTTTCTTT.

Relative to its sample, this clone is medium-sized. The chain couples TRBV12-3 or TRBV12-4 to TRBJ2-7; 7 bases line up with TRBD1. Trimming cost V 5 bases and J 6 bases; bases outside gene matches: 7. There are 13 residues in the CDR3. CDR3 nucleotide sequence: TGTGCCAGCAGTCCCAGGACAGGTCGCGAGCAGTACTTC. Protein sequence: CASSPRTGREQYF.

This clone was picked up many times. The chain carries TRBV10-2 and TRBJ2-1; D might be TRBD1 (5 bases). The CDR3 sequence is 15 residues long. CDR1 and CDR2 from the germline V gene are WSHSY and SAAADI. Between the trimmed V and J ends, which lost 6 bases and 2 bases, there was a span of 14 bases. The CDR3 DNA reads as TGCGCCAGCAGGGGGCGCGCGATTACCTACAATGAGCAGTTCTTC. This codes for CASRGRAITYNEQFF.

In regard to this clone: A read error may explain this, as a much larger clone is one base away. J is TRBJ1-5 and V is TRBV7-9, with D tentatively TRBD1 (5 bases). Germline V gives CDR1 SEHNR, CDR2 FQNEAQ (reference sequence). This CDR3 has 13 amino acids. CDR3 in amino acids: CASSESRGQPRHF. The CDR3 DNA reads TGTGCCAGCAGTGAATCAAGGGGTCAGCCCCGGCATTTT.

Ten or more counts support this clone. This rearrangement joins TRBV12-3 or TRBV12-4 to TRBJ2-3, with D tentatively TRBD2 (5 bases). The length of the CDR3 is 13 residues. The V end was cut by 6 bases, the J end by 2 bases, with 9 bases between. The CDR3 sequence is CASSTDFTDTQYF. CDR3 in DNA: TGTGCCAGCAGCACGGACTTCACAGATACGCAGTATTTT.

The V call is TRBV10-3, the J call TRBJ2-1; 13 bases line up with TRBD2. The J segment lost 5 bases and the V segment lost 6 bases, leaving 4 bases of the junction unmatched. The CDR3 length is 15 residues. Germline V lookup: CDR1 ENHRY, CDR2 SYGVKD. The CDR3 loop is CAISTSGRGDNEQFF. CDR3 DNA: TGTGCCATCAGCACTAGCGGGAGGGGCGACAATGAGCAGTTCTTC.

The V and J genes are TRBV6-1 and TRBJ2-2, with D tentatively TRBD1 (5 bases). Germline loops: CDR1 MNHNS, CDR2 SASEGT. V was pared by 6 bases and J by 1 base, with 9 bases between. This CDR3 comprises 14 residues. Written as DNA, the CDR3 is TGTGCCAGCAGAACGACAGAGAACACCGGGGAGCTGTTTTTT. Its protein is CASRTTENTGELFF.

This clone was observed at least ten times. V usage is TRBV9 and J usage is TRBJ1-3; D is perhaps TRBD1 (5 bases). The CDR3 sequence is 14 residues long. Germline CDR1 and CDR2: SGDLS and YYNGEE. V shed 4 bases and J shed 2 bases, with 10 bases lying between them. The CDR3 spells CASSPSGAGNTIYF. DNA for the CDR3: TGTGCCAGCAGCCCCTCGGGGGCTGGAAACACCATATATTTT.

This clone was observed at least ten times. V gene TRBV4-2 combines with J gene TRBJ1-3; the D gene is possibly TRBD1 (6 bases). The germline V and J ends were trimmed by 0 bases and 0 bases, with 9 bases remaining between them. Germline CDR1 LGHNA, CDR2 YNFKEQ. The CDR3 contains 16 residues. This CDR3 is CASSQEPGVSGNTIYF. In DNA, the CDR3 is TGTGCCAGCAGCCAAGAACCAGGGGTCTCTGGAAACACCATATATTTT.

This clone was seen ten or more times. The chain combines TRBV5-1 with TRBJ2-1, with D possibly TRBD2 on 6 matching bases. The CDR3 runs to 15 residues. In germline, CDR1 is SGHRS, CDR2 YFSETQ. V lost 0 bases and J 6 bases, leaving 13 bases between the germline ends. This CDR3 reads CASSLDPGSFNEQFF. The CDR3 coding sequence is TGCGCCAGCAGCTTGGACCCCGGGAGCTTCAATGAGCAGTTCTTC.

At least ten counts were recorded for this clone. The chain links TRBV5-1 to TRBJ2-7, with 7 bases fitting TRBD1. This CDR3 is 14 amino acids long. The J segment lost 4 bases and the V segment lost 4 bases, leaving 8 bases of the junction unmatched. Germline lookup yields CDR1 SGHRS and CDR2 YFSETQ. CDR3: CASSRQGSGYEQYF. CDR3 bases: TGCGCCAGCAGCCGACAGGGATCGGGGTACGAGCAGTACTTC.

The sample holds many counts of this clone. The chain carries TRBV20-1 and TRBJ1-3; D uncertain. CDR3 size: 15 residues. Trimming took off 5 bases at V and 2 bases at J, with 16 bases between the two ends. Germline CDR1 is DFQATT and CDR2 is SNEGSKA (reference sequence). Here the CDR3 reads CSALVWGSTGNTIYF. The CDR3 nucleotides read TGCAGTGCTCTTGTCTGGGGTTCGACTGGAAACACCATATATTTT.

V and J are TRBV5-4 and TRBJ1-2; D unresolved. Per germline, CDR1 SGHNT and CDR2 YYREEE (reference sequence). Trimming cost V 5 bases and J 8 bases, with 19 bases left between them. The CDR3 has 14 residues. The CDR3 is CASRISSGLGGYTF. The CDR3 DNA reads as TGTGCCAGCAGAATCTCATCGGGGTTAGGAGGCTACACCTTC.

This clone has at least ten counts. The junction shows a germline mismatch at one end, possibly a read error. CDR3 sequence: CASSPGPLNEKLFF. As DNA, the CDR3 is TGTGCTAGCAGCCCCGGACCTCTGAATGAAAAACTGTTTTTT. The chain combines TRBV7-7 with TRBJ1-4, with D unclear. Germline V lookup: CDR1 SSHAT, CDR2 FNYEAQ (reference sequence). This CDR3 has 14 amino acids.

The rearrangement links TRBV24-1 to TRBJ2-5; 7 nucleotides align to TRBD2. The CDR3 has 13 residues. Germline lookup yields CDR1 KGHDR and CDR2 SFDVKD. The V gene end was trimmed by 10 bases and the J gene end by 4 bases; junction bases not matched to a gene: 8. Here the CDR3 reads CATGTSDRETQYF. The CDR3 region has the DNA TGTGCCACAGGAACTAGCGACCGAGAGACCCAGTACTTC.

This clone was detected ten times or more. V usage is TRBV9 and J usage is TRBJ2-2; 10 nucleotides align to TRBD2. Germline V CDR1 and CDR2: SGDLS, YYNGEE. With V trimmed by 0 bases and J by 5 bases, 10 bases remained unmatched. This CDR3 comprises 18 residues. Here the CDR3 reads CASSVGGSGGRRTGELFF. The CDR3 nucleotides read TGTGCCAGCAGCGTAGGAGGTAGCGGGGGGCGAAGGACCGGGGAGCTGTTTTTT.

This clone was seen many times. The chain carries TRBV3-1 and TRBJ2-3; D not certain. This CDR3 is built from 14 residues. The germline V and J ends were trimmed by 2 bases and 2 bases, with 8 bases remaining between them. CDR1 LGHDT and CDR2 YNNKEL come from the germline V gene (reference sequence). This chain's CDR3 is CASSQLPFTDTQYF. CDR3 nucleotides: TGTGCCAGCAGCCAACTTCCCTTCACAGATACGCAGTATTTT.

Many counts were recorded for this clone. The rearrangement uses TRBV19 and TRBJ2-2; 8 nucleotides line up with TRBD2. The CDR3 runs 14 residues. The germline gives CDR1 LNHDA, CDR2 SQIVND (reference sequence). With 7 bases clipped from V and 6 bases from J, the junction kept 7 bases outside the gene matches. The CDR3 nucleotides are TGTGCCAGTATCGGACTAGCAAACGCCGGGGAGCTGTTTTTT. It encodes CASIGLANAGELFF.